The 23 T cell receptor beta chains reported below all come from one sample, sequenced in a study of T cell responses to AZD1222 COVID-19 vaccine. The method was immunoSEQ multiplex PCR; TCRdb's version includes in-frame clones alone and lacks a portion of them. The sample shows 90,000 to 120,000 clones, roughly 90% of them seen only once. The specimen comprised peripheral blood, sampled on day 0 of AZD1222 vaccination. All receptors derive from an adult in good health.

V and J are TRBV4-3 and TRBJ1-5; 8 positions agree with TRBD1. Germline V CDR1 and CDR2: LGHNA, YSLEER. V lost 0 bases to trimming and J lost 11 bases; unmatched junction nucleotides: 9. The length of the CDR3 is 15 residues. Written as DNA, the CDR3 is TGCGCCAGCAGCCAAGATAACAGGGGGGGATGGACCCAGCATTTT. This gives the protein CASSQDNRGGWTQHF.

The chain has TRBV9 and TRBJ1-2, with 9 bases lining up with TRBD1. Germline CDR1 and CDR2: SGDLS and YYNGEE. Germline trimming cut 3 bases from V and 6 bases from J; bases unmatched to any gene: 0. This CDR3 has 12 residues. The CDR3 DNA sequence: TGTGCCAGCAGCGGGACAGGGGATGGCTACACCTTC. This gives the protein CASSGTGDGYTF.

V gene TRBV5-6 combines with J gene TRBJ2-7, with 8 bases that match TRBD1. The germline V gene encodes CDR1 SGHDT and CDR2 YYEEEE. Germline trimming cut 3 bases from V and 2 bases from J; bases unmatched to any gene: 7. The CDR3 consists of 15 residues. CDR3 sequence reads: CASSSGQAFPYEQYF. The CDR3 DNA sequence: TGTGCCAGCAGCTCGGGACAGGCTTTTCCCTACGAGCAGTACTTC. The whole variable domain, filled in from reference TRBV5-6 and TRBJ2-7, reads DAGVTQSPTHLIKTRGQQVTLRCSPKSGHDTVSWYQQALGQGPQFIFQYYEEEERQRGNFPDRFSGHQFPNYSSELNVNALLLGDSALYLCASSSGQAFPYEQYFGPGTRLTVT.

This clone was detected only once. The chain has TRBV7-2 and TRBJ2-2; 11 nucleotides agree with TRBD2. The ends lost 1 base at V and 7 bases at J; junction bases unmatched: 2. Germline CDR1 is SGHTA and CDR2 is FQGNSA. The CDR3 has 15 residues. The CDR3 spells CASSLVAGGGGELFF. The CDR3 DNA reads as TGTGCCAGCAGCTTAGTAGCGGGAGGGGGCGGGGAGCTGTTTTTT.

This rearrangement joins TRBV18 to TRBJ2-5; D remains unclear. Germline loops: CDR1 KGHSH, CDR2 LQKENI. Between the trimmed V and J ends, which lost 3 bases and 3 bases, there was a span of 5 bases. CDR3 length equals 12 residues. CDR3 nucleotide sequence: TGTGCCAGCTCACCGACCGAAGAGACCCAGTACTTC. It is translated as CASSPTEETQYF.

V and J are TRBV5-1 and TRBJ2-3; TRBD2 matches at 7 bases. The germline CDR1 and CDR2 sequences are SGHRS and YFSETQ. CDR3 length: 15 residues. Trimming removed 4 bases from V and 1 base from J; junction bases left unmatched: 6. The CDR3 region has the DNA TGCGCCAGCAGCCCCCTAGCGGCCCGCACAGATACGCAGTATTTT. Its protein product is CASSPLAARTDTQYF.

The J gene is TRBJ2-1, the V gene TRBV18; 8 nucleotides line up with TRBD2. There are 16 residues in the CDR3. Germline-derived CDR1 and CDR2 are KGHSH and LQKENI. Trimming took 0 bases from V and 10 from J; bases not matched to a gene: 11. The CDR3 DNA reads as TGTGCCAGCTCACCACCGTCAGTCGGGAGGGCCGGGGAGCAGTTCTTC. It translates to CASSPPSVGRAGEQFF.

V and J are TRBV20-1 and TRBJ2-6; D gene uncertain. The ends were cut back, 3 bases at V and 5 bases at J, with 11 bases in the middle. The CDR3 has 14 amino acids. CDR1 and CDR2 from the germline V gene are DFQATT and SNEGSKA (reference sequence). CDR3 bases: TGCAGTGCTAGTCGCACGGGCCGGGCCAACGTCCTGACTTTC. It yields the protein CSASRTGRANVLTF.

About this clone itself: Other DNA sequences in this sample translate to the same CDR3. The V call is TRBV24-1, the J call TRBJ1-4, with D hard to call. V was pared by 0 bases and J by 8 bases, with 3 bases between. The CDR3 runs to 12 residues. Germline-derived CDR1 and CDR2 are KGHDR and SFDVKD. The CDR3 DNA is TGTGCCACCAGTGATTTGGGCGAAAAACTGTTTTTT. Its translation: CATSDLGEKLFF.

J is TRBJ2-7 and V is TRBV7-2; D remains unclear. V was shortened by 5 bases and J by 9 bases, with 17 bases between the two germline ends. The CDR3 length is 13 residues. The germline V gene has CDR1 SGHTA and CDR2 FQGNSA. CDR3 nucleotides: TGTGCCAGCAGCCCAGGAGCTAGACGCCGGCAGTACTTC. Protein: CASSPGARRRQYF.

V gene TRBV6-5 combines with J gene TRBJ2-5; tentatively, D is TRBD1 (6 bases). Germline V gene data show CDR1 as MNHEY and CDR2 as SVGAGI. The V gene lost 10 bases and the J gene lost 1 base, with 16 bases spanning the gap. CDR3 length: 14 residues. In DNA, the CDR3 is TGTGCCATCTACCTTTGGGGGCCCCAAGAGACCCAGTACTTC. It yields the protein CAIYLWGPQETQYF.

V usage is TRBV3-1 (or the pseudogene TRBV3-2) and J usage is TRBJ1-4; 10 bases fit TRBD1. Per germline, CDR1 LGHDT and CDR2 YNNKEL (reference sequence). The CDR3 has 19 residues. The ends lost 6 bases at V and 6 bases at J; junction bases unmatched: 19. CDR3 DNA: TGTGCCAGCAGTAAAGGAGAGAGACAGGGGGCCGGGAGAGATGAAAAACTGTTTTTT. Its translation: CASSKGERQGAGRDEKLFF.

The chain joins TRBV13 to TRBJ1-3; no reliable D call. This CDR3 comprises 13 residues. V lost 5 bases and J 2 bases, leaving 7 bases between the germline ends. CDR1 PRHDT and CDR2 FYEKMQ come from the germline V gene (reference sequence). CDR3 DNA sequence: TGTGCCAGCAGCCATCTAGCTGGAAACACCATATATTTT. Its translation: CASSHLAGNTIYF.

The V and J genes are TRBV6-6 and TRBJ1-4; no clear D. Trimming shortened V by 4 bases and J by 7 bases, and 7 bases separated the two germline ends. CDR1 MNHNY and CDR2 SVGAGI come from the germline V gene (reference sequence). CDR3 length: 12 residues. Written as DNA, the CDR3 is TGTGCCAGCAGTTTTCAAGGTGAAAAACTGTTTTTT. It translates to CASSFQGEKLFF.

This sequence joins TRBV28 and TRBJ1-2; TRBD1 might be the D (5 bases). The CDR3 has 14 amino acids. The germline V gene encodes CDR1 MDHEN and CDR2 SYDVKM. Trimming cost V 6 bases and J 4 bases, with 15 bases left between them. DNA for the CDR3: TGTGCCAGCAGGGCCGCTGGGACGGTCTATGGCTACACCTTC. It yields the protein CASRAAGTVYGYTF.

This rearrangement joins TRBV11-2 to TRBJ1-1; D is undetermined. The CDR3 has 13 residues. The V and J ends lost 5 bases and 0 bases respectively, with 7 bases between them. Germline V gene sequence: CDR1 SGHAT, CDR2 FQNNGV. The DNA for the CDR3 is TGTGCCAGCAGCGCCCAGATGAACACTGAAGCTTTCTTT. This codes for CASSAQMNTEAFF. The full variable domain, rest sourced from reference TRBV11-2 and TRBJ1-1, is EAGVAQSPRYKIIEKRQSVAFWCNPISGHATLYWYQQILGQGPKLLIQFQNNGVVDDSQLPKDRFSAERLKGVDSTLKIQPAKLEDSAVYLCASSAQMNTEAFFGQGTRLTVV.

The rearrangement links TRBV7-2 to TRBJ2-1, with 12 bases aligning to TRBD1. CDR1 is SGHTA and CDR2 is FQGNSA in the germline V gene. Trimming cost V 10 bases and J 9 bases; bases outside gene matches: 10. The CDR3 has 14 residues. In DNA form, the CDR3 reads TGTGCCACCGCCCGGGACAGGGGGCGAAGTGAGCAGTTCTTC. Translating gives CATARDRGRSEQFF.

This chain joins TRBV7-2 and TRBJ1-2; 8 positions agree with TRBD1. Trimming removed 2 bases from V and 7 bases from J; junction bases left unmatched: 12. The germline V gene has CDR1 SGHTA and CDR2 FQGNSA. This CDR3 has 16 amino acids. CDR3 loop: CASSLIAVTGAGGYTF. The CDR3 DNA reads as TGTGCCAGCAGCTTAATCGCCGTGACAGGGGCAGGTGGCTACACCTTC. The whole variable domain, remainder taken from reference TRBV7-2 and TRBJ1-2, is GAGVSQSPSNKVTEKGKDVELRCDPISGHTALYWYRQSLGQGLEFLIYFQGNSAPDKSGLPSDRFSAERTGGSVSTLTIQRTQQEDSAVYLCASSLIAVTGAGGYTFGSGTRLTVV.

V is TRBV7-9 and J is TRBJ1-3, with D hard to call. The V end was cut by 0 bases, the J end by 5 bases, with 2 bases between. The CDR3 length is 12 residues. From germline, CDR1 is SEHNR and CDR2 FQNEAQ (reference sequence). The CDR3 sequence is CASSLARNTIYF. The CDR3, as DNA: TGTGCCAGCAGCTTAGCCCGAAACACCATATATTTT.

The CDR3 nucleotides read TGTGCCAGCAGCCAAGCAGAGCACTATGGCTACACCTTC. Residues: CASSQAEHYGYTF. The chain is built from TRBV4-2 and TRBJ1-2, with no clear D. The CDR3 length is 13 residues. With 1 base removed from V and 3 bases from J, the gap between germline ends came to 6 bases. CDR1 is LGHNA, CDR2 YNFKEQ, per germline.

This chain links TRBV3-1 (or the pseudogene TRBV3-2) with TRBJ1-1; D gene ambiguous. V was shortened by 0 bases and J by 5 bases, with 13 bases between the two germline ends. The germline V gene encodes CDR1 LGHDT and CDR2 YNNKEL (reference sequence). The CDR3 spans 15 residues. In DNA form, the CDR3 reads TGTGCCAGCAGCCAAGATCTCGGGCTTTGGACTGAAGCTTTCTTT. The encoded protein is CASSQDLGLWTEAFF.

This clone has only one observation. The CDR3 sequence: CSVAGTGGAKNIQYF. The CDR3 nucleotides are TGCAGCGTTGCTGGGACAGGGGGAGCCAAAAACATTCAGTACTTC. V usage is TRBV29-1 and J usage is TRBJ2-4, with 11 positions matching TRBD1. CDR3 length: 15 amino acids. Germline CDR1 and CDR2: SQVTM and ANQGSEA. Unmatched junction bases numbered 2, after V lost 4 bases and J lost 0 bases.

The V call is TRBV2, the J call TRBJ1-5, with 9 bases lining up with TRBD1. The trim removed 4 bases at V and 2 bases at J, leaving 6 bases unmatched. CDR1 and CDR2 (germline): SNHLY, FYNNEI. The CDR3 spans 16 residues. CDR3 sequence: CASSGQTGGGNQPQHF. Here the CDR3 DNA reads TGTGCCAGCAGTGGGCAGACAGGGGGAGGCAATCAGCCCCAGCATTTT.